These 30 T cell receptor beta chains were sequenced from one sample in a study of tumor-infiltrating lymphocytes in localized non-small cell lung cancer. Generated by immunoSEQ multiplex PCR, the TCRdb table keeps only in-frame clones and is missing some. Of some 9,200 clones detected, 65% to 85% appear once; the ten largest clones hold 9.8%. The sequenced material came from uninvolved lung tissue not adjacent to the tumor. The receptors here all came from a human donor with non-small cell lung cancer.

This chain uses TRBV4-1 with TRBJ1-2; TRBD1 agrees at 7 bases. The trim removed 0 bases at V and 8 bases at J, leaving 9 bases unmatched. Per germline, CDR1 MGHRA and CDR2 YSYEKL. This CDR3 has 15 amino acids. The CDR3 sequence: CASSQEGVTGRGYTF. The CDR3 DNA is TGCGCCAGCAGCCAAGAAGGCGTGACAGGGCGCGGCTACACCTTC.

The chain employs TRBV28 and TRBJ2-7; 7 nucleotides line up with TRBD1. The germline V gene encodes CDR1 MDHEN and CDR2 SYDVKM. The CDR3 has 14 residues. Trimming at V came to 4 bases and at J to 2 bases, leaving 5 bases not matched to a gene. CDR3 residues: CASSSGQRPYEQYF. The CDR3 nucleotides read TGTGCCAGCAGTTCGGGACAGCGCCCCTACGAGCAGTACTTC. The whole variable domain, filled in from reference TRBV28 and TRBJ2-7, reads DVKVTQSSRYLVKRTGEKVFLECVQDMDHENMFWYRQDPGLGLRLIYFSYDVKMKEKGDIPEGYSVSREKKERFSLILESASTNQTSMYLCASSSGQRPYEQYFGPGTRLTVT.

This clone was seen a handful of times. The chain recombines TRBV19 with TRBJ2-3; TRBD1 matches 11 bases. Germline trimming cut 5 bases from V and 6 bases from J; bases unmatched to any gene: 4. Germline CDR1 LNHDA, CDR2 SQIVND (reference sequence). This CDR3 has 14 residues. DNA for the CDR3: TGTGCCAGTAGTTTAGGACAGGGGGCTGATACGCAGTATTTT. Its protein product is CASSLGQGADTQYF.

The rearrangement joins TRBV6-5 to TRBJ1-3; 7 bases match TRBD1. Looked up from germline, CDR1 is MNHEY and CDR2 is SVGAGI. After removal of 4 bases from V and 4 bases from J, the junction contained 7 bases not matched to a gene. There are 15 residues in the CDR3. CDR3 protein: CASSSVDRVGNTIYF. CDR3 sequence (DNA): TGTGCCAGCAGTTCCGTCGACAGGGTGGGAAACACCATATATTTT.

V usage is TRBV7-9 and J usage is TRBJ1-2; D is undetermined. CDR1 is SEHNR and CDR2 is FQNEAQ in the germline V gene (reference sequence). The CDR3 is 14 amino acids. V was cut by 1 base and J by 7 bases, with 13 bases left in between. The CDR3 protein is CASSLGSDPSGYTF. CDR3 DNA sequence: TGTGCCAGCAGCTTAGGTTCAGACCCCAGTGGCTACACCTTC.

This clone was seen a few times. This chain connects TRBV28 to TRBJ1-3; 7 bases line up with TRBD1. The V and J ends lost 6 bases and 0 bases, in that order; junction bases with no gene match: 5. This CDR3 spans 15 amino acids. Germline CDR1 MDHEN, CDR2 SYDVKM. CDR3 bases: TGTGCCAGCAGGGGGACAGTACACTCTGGAAACACCATATATTTT. Protein: CASRGTVHSGNTIYF.

For the CDR3, the DNA is TGTGCCAGCAGCGCGACCGGGACCCGGATTGGGGAGCAGTTCTTC. It yields the protein CASSATGTRIGEQFF. V is TRBV7-8 and J is TRBJ2-1; D could derive from TRBD1 or TRBD2 (5 bases each). Per the germline V gene, CDR1 is SGHVS and CDR2 is FQNEAQ. The CDR3 sequence is 15 residues long. V lost 5 bases, J lost 10 bases, and 21 bases lay in between. The whole variable domain, remainder taken from reference TRBV7-8 and TRBJ2-1, is GAGVSQSPRYKVAKRGQDVALRCDPISGHVSLFWYQQALGQGPEFLTYFQNEAQLDKSGLPSDRFFAERPEGSVSTLKIQRTQQEDSAVYLCASSATGTRIGEQFFGPGTRLTVL.

The DNA of the CDR3 is TGCGCCAGCAGCTTGGATAGCGGGGACAGGGGCGGCTACACCTTC. Amino acid sequence: CASSLDSGDRGGYTF. The chain combines TRBV5-1 with TRBJ1-2, with 10 bases identical to TRBD1. The CDR3 has 15 residues. Losses at the gene ends were 0 bases for V and 8 bases for J; bases not matched to a gene: 7. Germline values: CDR1 SGHRS, CDR2 YFSETQ. The complete variable domain, with remaining parts taken from reference TRBV5-1 and TRBJ1-2, reads KAGVTQTPRYLIKTRGQQVTLSCSPISGHRSVSWYQQTPGQGLQFLFEYFSETQRNKGNFPGRFSGRQFSNSRSEMNVSTLELGDSALYLCASSLDSGDRGGYTFGSGTRLTVV.

V and J are TRBV18 and TRBJ2-5, with D perhaps assigned TRBD1 or TRBD2 (6 bases each). This CDR3 spans 14 amino acids. Between the trimmed V and J ends, which lost 5 bases and 3 bases, there was a span of 13 bases. Germline V CDR1 and CDR2: KGHSH, LQKENI. DNA for the CDR3: TGTGCCAGCTCATATGACGGGGGCAAAGAGACCCAGTACTTC. Its translation: CASSYDGGKETQYF.

As for this clone: Other DNA sequences in the sample encode the same CDR3. The V and J genes are TRBV28 and TRBJ1-5, with 8 bases aligning to TRBD1. This CDR3 region has 15 residues. CDR1 and CDR2 (germline): MDHEN, SYDVKM. Losses at the gene ends were 6 bases for V and 1 base for J; bases not matched to a gene: 5. CDR3 nucleotide sequence: TGTGCCAGCAGAACGACAGGGGTGAGCAATCAGCCCCAGCATTTT. As protein: CASRTTGVSNQPQHF.

This chain connects TRBV4-1 to TRBJ2-1; D tentatively reads TRBD1 or TRBD2 (5 bases each). This CDR3 comprises 14 residues. The V end lost 4 bases, the J end lost 10 bases, and 17 bases lay between the germline ends. CDR1 is MGHRA and CDR2 is YSYEKL in the germline V gene. The CDR3 spells CASSRGSQALEQFF. The DNA for the CDR3 is TGCGCCAGCAGCCGGGGGAGTCAGGCATTGGAGCAGTTCTTC.

This clone has more than one count but fewer than ten. The gene calls are TRBV5-4 and TRBJ2-1; D possibly corresponds to TRBD1 (5 bases). There are 16 residues in the CDR3. Germline V CDR1 and CDR2: SGHNT, YYREEE (reference sequence). V lost 0 bases, J lost 0 bases, and 10 bases lay in between. In DNA form, the CDR3 reads TGTGCCAGCAGCTTGGCAGGGTTGAGCTCCTACAATGAGCAGTTCTTC. It translates to CASSLAGLSSYNEQFF.

The chain recombines TRBV10-3 with TRBJ1-3; tentatively, D is TRBD1 (6 bases). The CDR3 totals 12 residues. Trimming removed 6 bases at V and 9 bases at J, with 12 bases between. Per germline, CDR1 ENHRY and CDR2 SYGVKD. The CDR3 DNA reads TGTGCCATCAGGGACAGTGTAGGCACCATATATTTT. Protein: CAIRDSVGTIYF.

The chain uses TRBV19 and TRBJ2-7; 15 nucleotides align to TRBD2. After removal of 0 bases from V and 2 bases from J, the junction contained 5 bases not matched to a gene. The CDR3 contains 18 residues. CDR1 is LNHDA, CDR2 SQIVND, per germline (reference sequence). CDR3 sequence: CASSIDGTSGRKTYEQYF. The DNA of the CDR3 is TGTGCCAGTAGTATAGATGGGACTAGCGGGAGGAAAACCTACGAGCAGTACTTC.

The V and J genes are TRBV5-4 and TRBJ2-3; D uncertain. V was pared by 0 bases and J by 0 bases, with 5 bases between. This CDR3 has 14 residues. Germline V gene lookup returns CDR1 SGHNT and CDR2 YYREEE (reference sequence). The CDR3 DNA reads TGTGCCAGCAGCTTGGGCTCTAGCACAGATACGCAGTATTTT. Its translation: CASSLGSSTDTQYF.

This sequence joins TRBV7-8 and TRBJ2-7, with TRBD1 matching over 10 bases. The germline V gene has CDR1 SGHVS and CDR2 FQNEAQ. This CDR3 is built from 17 residues. Trimming cost V 5 bases and J 2 bases; bases outside gene matches: 12. The CDR3 protein is CASSLLGAGTGAYEQYF. The DNA for the CDR3 is TGTGCCAGCAGCCTGTTAGGGGCCGGGACAGGGGCCTACGAGCAGTACTTC. Full variable domain (missing parts from reference TRBV7-8 and TRBJ2-7): GAGVSQSPRYKVAKRGQDVALRCDPISGHVSLFWYQQALGQGPEFLTYFQNEAQLDKSGLPSDRFFAERPEGSVSTLKIQRTQQEDSAVYLCASSLLGAGTGAYEQYFGPGTRLTVT.

This chain joins TRBV28 and TRBJ2-7; D uncertain. The V gene's germline CDR1 is MDHEN and CDR2 SYDVKM. The ends were cut back, 3 bases at V and 0 bases at J, with 15 bases in the middle. This CDR3 contains 16 residues. The CDR3 bases are TGTGCCAGCAGTTTGGTATTAGAGAGCAGCTCCTACGAGCAGTACTTC. This sequence encodes CASSLVLESSSYEQYF. The full variable domain, with the rest looked up from reference TRBV28 and TRBJ2-7, is DVKVTQSSRYLVKRTGEKVFLECVQDMDHENMFWYRQDPGLGLRLIYFSYDVKMKEKGDIPEGYSVSREKKERFSLILESASTNQTSMYLCASSLVLESSSYEQYFGPGTRLTVT.

This chain joins TRBV5-1 and TRBJ2-2; D tentatively fits TRBD1 or TRBD2 (5 bases each). Trimming stripped 1 base from V and 0 bases from J, with 16 bases between. Germline V gene sequence: CDR1 SGHRS, CDR2 YFSETQ. The CDR3 totals 18 residues. CDR3 protein: CASSLRDPSLANTGELFF. The DNA for the CDR3 is TGCGCCAGCAGCTTGCGGGACCCCTCCCTCGCGAACACCGGGGAGCTGTTTTTT.

The V gene is TRBV7-2, the J gene TRBJ2-2, with D hard to call. V was trimmed by 0 bases and J by 3 bases, leaving 11 bases between them. CDR3 size: 16 residues. CDR1 and CDR2 from the germline V gene are SGHTA and FQGNSA. DNA of the CDR3: TGTGCCAGCAGCTTAGCGTTTAGGACCCACACCGGGGAGCTGTTTTTT. Protein: CASSLAFRTHTGELFF.

The chain uses TRBV5-1 and TRBJ1-1, with TRBD1 identical over 8 bases. Germline V gene sequence: CDR1 SGHRS, CDR2 YFSETQ. Trimming cost V 2 bases and J 3 bases; bases outside gene matches: 3. This CDR3 has 14 amino acids. CDR3 sequence (DNA): TGCGCCAGCAGCTTCAGGGGGCAGGACACTGAAGCTTTCTTT. Residues: CASSFRGQDTEAFF.

V and J are TRBV19 and TRBJ2-1, with TRBD2 matching 7 bases. This CDR3 region has 16 residues. V trimming: 5 bases; J trimming: 8 bases; junction bases outside the gene matches: 15. The germline CDR1 and CDR2 sequences are LNHDA and SQIVND (reference sequence). The CDR3 sequence is CASSPERTRGMDEQFF. CDR3 coding DNA: TGTGCCAGTAGTCCAGAAAGGACTAGGGGTATGGATGAGCAGTTCTTC.

The chain couples TRBV29-1 to TRBJ2-3, with 12 bases identical to TRBD2. The CDR3 spans 14 residues. Per germline, CDR1 SQVTM and CDR2 ANQGSEA. V was clipped by 7 bases and J by 3 bases; unmatched bases: 5. This chain's CDR3 is CSGIGTSGTDTQYF. CDR3 in DNA: TGCAGCGGCATCGGGACTAGCGGGACAGATACGCAGTATTTT.

The rearrangement joins TRBV29-1 to TRBJ1-2; D uncertain. The V end was cut by 2 bases, the J end by 10 bases, with 14 bases between. Per the germline V gene, CDR1 is SQVTM and CDR2 is ANQGSEA. This CDR3 comprises 12 residues. As DNA, the CDR3 is TGCAGCGTTGAACTTTACCCCTCGACCTACACCTTC. Translated, it gives CSVELYPSTYTF.

The V call is TRBV10-3, the J call TRBJ1-3; 8 positions agree with TRBD1. Trimming at V came to 3 bases and at J to 4 bases, leaving 5 bases not matched to a gene. In germline, CDR1 is ENHRY, CDR2 SYGVKD. This CDR3 spans 15 amino acids. In DNA form, the CDR3 reads TGTGCCATCAGTGAACGGACAGGGTCAGGAAACACCATATATTTT. Translating gives CAISERTGSGNTIYF.

V gene TRBV27 combines with J gene TRBJ1-1; 8 bases match TRBD1. The CDR3 covers 14 residues. Per germline, CDR1 MNHEY and CDR2 SMNVEV (reference sequence). Losses at the gene ends were 5 bases for V and 3 bases for J; bases not matched to a gene: 5. The CDR3, as DNA: TGTGCCAGCAGTCCTCAGGGGGCATACACTGAAGCTTTCTTT. This codes for CASSPQGAYTEAFF.

There are a few counts of this clone. This chain joins TRBV27 and TRBJ1-2; D is unclear. Trimming left V 5 bases short and J 8 bases short, with 15 bases between. Looked up from germline, CDR1 is MNHEY and CDR2 is SMNVEV (reference sequence). This CDR3 is 13 amino acids long. CDR3 in DNA: TGTGCCAGCAGTCCGGCATTCGGCCTAGGCTACACCTTC. Its translation is CASSPAFGLGYTF.

The genes are TRBV27 and TRBJ1-2; D might be TRBD1 (6 bases). Germline lookup yields CDR1 MNHEY and CDR2 SMNVEV (reference sequence). This CDR3 is 15 amino acids long. Trimming removed 6 bases from V and 0 bases from J, with 14 bases in between. The CDR3 DNA follows: TGTGCCAGCAGGCCTACAGGGATTTCTAACTATGGCTACACCTTC. This sequence encodes CASRPTGISNYGYTF.

This chain joins TRBV7-9 and TRBJ2-2; D unclear. The CDR3 is 15 amino acids. Deletions cut 2 bases from V and 5 bases from J, with 12 bases between. Germline V gene data show CDR1 as SEHNR and CDR2 as FQNEAQ (reference sequence). CDR3: CASSLQSPATGELFF. The CDR3 DNA sequence: TGTGCCAGCAGCTTACAGTCTCCCGCGACCGGGGAGCTGTTTTTT.

The chain employs TRBV28 and TRBJ2-5, with D unresolved. The V end lost 5 bases, the J end lost 4 bases, and 8 bases lay between the germline ends. Germline CDR1 is MDHEN and CDR2 is SYDVKM. CDR3 length: 12 amino acids. This CDR3 is CASSPPRETQYF. The CDR3, as DNA: TGTGCCAGCAGTCCCCCAAGAGAGACCCAGTACTTC. Based on the CDR3 plus reference TRBV28 and TRBJ2-5, the full variable domain is DVKVTQSSRYLVKRTGEKVFLECVQDMDHENMFWYRQDPGLGLRLIYFSYDVKMKEKGDIPEGYSVSREKKERFSLILESASTNQTSMYLCASSPPRETQYFGPGTRLLVL.

The rearrangement joins TRBV7-8 to TRBJ1-5; D is perhaps TRBD1 (5 bases). Trimming removed 5 bases from V and 5 bases from J, with 19 bases in between. CDR3 length: 16 residues. The germline CDR1 and CDR2 sequences are SGHVS and FQNEAQ. CDR3 sequence: CASSHGGQGVDQPQHF. The CDR3 DNA reads TGTGCCAGCAGCCATGGCGGGCAGGGAGTGGATCAGCCCCAGCATTTT. Supplemented by reference TRBV7-8 and TRBJ1-5, the full variable domain reads GAGVSQSPRYKVAKRGQDVALRCDPISGHVSLFWYQQALGQGPEFLTYFQNEAQLDKSGLPSDRFFAERPEGSVSTLKIQRTQQEDSAVYLCASSHGGQGVDQPQHFGDGTRLSIL.